This TCR beta chain was found in a study of blood T cell repertoires in COVID-19. Overall study context: Whether acute or convalescent, the COVID-19 samples came from the United States, Italy and Spain. T cells, B-cell-depleted T cells, or PBMCs provided the cDNA or gDNA that served as material.

V dropped 10 bases and J dropped 3; count of bases not matched to a gene: 5. Germline assignment: CDR1 ENHRY and CDR2 SYGVKD. CDR3 length equals 13 residues. Under the authors' procedure: For nucleated cells, counts were estimated from reference gene primer amplification. TCRdb keeps only in-frame clones here, not all; method: immunoSEQ multiplex PCR. For V, J and clone size, that table is used; D and trimming come from the DNA. Among some 68,000 clones listed, nearly 90% were seen once. Material: peripheral blood. The V gene is TRBV10-3, the J gene TRBJ1-2; TRBD1 matches at 10 bases. This TCR came from a man between 45 and 60 years old with active COVID-19. DNA of the CDR3: TGTGCCACCGCAGGGACAGGGGACTATGGCTACACCTTC. The encoded protein is CATAGTGDYGYTF.